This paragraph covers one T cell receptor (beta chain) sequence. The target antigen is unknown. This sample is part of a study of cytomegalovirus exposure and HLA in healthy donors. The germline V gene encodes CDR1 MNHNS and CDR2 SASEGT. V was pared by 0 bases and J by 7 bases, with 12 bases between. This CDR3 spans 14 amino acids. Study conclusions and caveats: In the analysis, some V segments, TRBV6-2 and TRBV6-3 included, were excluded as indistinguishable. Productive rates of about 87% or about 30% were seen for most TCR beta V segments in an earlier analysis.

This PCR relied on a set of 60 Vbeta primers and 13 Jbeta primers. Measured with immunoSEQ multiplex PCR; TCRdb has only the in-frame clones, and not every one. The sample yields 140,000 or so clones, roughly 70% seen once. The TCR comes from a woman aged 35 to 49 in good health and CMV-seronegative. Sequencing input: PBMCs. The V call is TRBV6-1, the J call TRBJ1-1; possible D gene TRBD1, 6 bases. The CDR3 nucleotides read TGTGCCAGCAGTGAAGCGCTTCGGACAGATGAAGCTTTCTTT. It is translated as CASSEALRTDEAFF.